The sequence of this TCR beta chain was determined in a study of blood T cell repertoires in COVID-19. Overall study: Material from acute and convalescent COVID-19 was sourced from the United States, Italy and Spain.

Those who participated ranged in age from roughly 18 to 95 years and resided in about two dozen US areas. Authors' methods: How many nucleated cells were present was estimated from reference gene primer amplification. TCRdb keeps only in-frame clones here, not all; method: immunoSEQ multiplex PCR. V and J calls and clone size are copied from that table; D and trimming were computed from the DNA. This table holds about 190,000 clones, 65% to 85% found once. The origin of this receptor is a woman in her 30s who had recovered from COVID-19. Sequencing input: PBMCs or T cells enriched from blood (not recorded which).

The DNA of the CDR3 is TGTGCCAGCAGCTTGCCGTGGGGGGACCTTGTCTCTGGAAACACCATATATTTT. Residues: CASSLPWGDLVSGNTIYF. The chain combines TRBV7-2 with TRBJ1-3; possibly TRBD1 for D (5 bases). This CDR3 has 18 amino acids. V lost 3 bases and J lost 0, with 18 bases in between. Germline V CDR1 and CDR2: SGHTA, FQGNSA.